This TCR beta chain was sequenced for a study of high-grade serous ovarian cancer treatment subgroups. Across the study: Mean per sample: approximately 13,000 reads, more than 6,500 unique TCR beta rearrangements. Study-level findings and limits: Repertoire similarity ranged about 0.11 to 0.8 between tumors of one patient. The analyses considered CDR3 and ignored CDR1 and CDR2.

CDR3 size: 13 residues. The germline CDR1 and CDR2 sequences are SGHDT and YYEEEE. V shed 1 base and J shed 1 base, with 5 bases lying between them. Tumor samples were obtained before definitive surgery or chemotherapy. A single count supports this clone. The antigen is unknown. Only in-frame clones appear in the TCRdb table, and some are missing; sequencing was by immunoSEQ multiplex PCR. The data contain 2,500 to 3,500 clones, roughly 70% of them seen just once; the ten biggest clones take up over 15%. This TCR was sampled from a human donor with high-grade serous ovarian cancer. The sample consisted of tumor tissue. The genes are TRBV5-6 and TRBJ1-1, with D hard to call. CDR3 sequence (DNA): TGTGCCAGCAGCTTGATCCGGAACACTGAAGCTTTCTTT. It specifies CASSLIRNTEAFF.